A single sample is the source of the 18 T cell receptor beta chains below, sequenced in a study of early T cells in non-severe SARS-CoV-2 infection. Via MiXCR, TCRdb re-called the 5' RACE reads, giving one row per CDR3 protein. This repertoire shows approximately 44,000 distinct CDR3 sequences, 9% to 15% found once; its top ten account for about a sixth. The sequenced sample consisted of whole blood. The receptor set was obtained from an adult who was a healthcare worker with PCR-confirmed SARS-CoV-2 infection or an uninfected control (not recorded which).

This rearrangement joins TRBV20-1 to TRBJ1-1; 7 positions match TRBD1. The junction had 0 bases not matched to a gene; V was cut back by 4 bases and J by 1 base. Germline CDR1 is DFQATT and CDR2 is SNEGSKA (reference sequence). CDR3 length: 12 amino acids. As DNA, the CDR3 is TGCAGTGCTACAGGGGGGAACACTGAAGCTTTCTTT. Its protein product is CSATGGNTEAFF.

V is TRBV19 and J is TRBJ2-7; 7 bases map to TRBD1. Germline CDR1 and CDR2: LNHDA and SQIVND (reference sequence). V dropped 8 bases and J dropped 2; count of bases not matched to a gene: 15. This CDR3 has 16 amino acids. CDR3 in amino acids: CASSTPPGQIPYEQYF. The DNA for the CDR3 is TGTGCCAGTTCGACCCCTCCGGGACAGATCCCCTACGAGCAGTACTTC.

This clonotype was seen once. The V and J genes are TRBV4-3 and TRBJ2-7; 7 nucleotides agree with TRBD1. V dropped 1 base and J dropped 0; count of bases not matched to a gene: 3. The CDR3 contains 15 residues. Looked up from germline, CDR1 is LGHNA and CDR2 is YSLEER. As DNA, the CDR3 is TGCGCCAGCAGCCAAGGGACAGGCCCCTCCTACGAGCAGTACTTC. Translating gives CASSQGTGPSYEQYF.

This clonotype was counted ten times or more. One junction end does not reproduce the germline sequence, and a read error may be involved. The chain joins TRBV7-7 to TRBJ2-1; D uncertain. This CDR3 region has 14 residues. Germline V CDR1 and CDR2: SSHAT, FNYEAQ (reference sequence). The CDR3 bases are TGTGCTAGCAGCTCCCTGGGTCAAATGGGGGAGCAGTTCTTC. This gives the protein CASSSLGQMGEQFF.

The sample holds many counts of this clonotype. The chain employs TRBV4-3 and TRBJ2-2; the D is unclear. Germline V CDR1 and CDR2: LGHNA, YSLEER. The CDR3 is 15 residues long. The V end lost 1 base, the J end lost 4 bases, and 10 bases lay between the germline ends. The CDR3 protein is CASSQVHGSTGELFF. The CDR3 region has the DNA TGCGCCAGCAGCCAAGTACACGGAAGCACCGGGGAGCTGTTTTTT.

The rearrangement uses TRBV5-1 and TRBJ2-1; D is unresolved. V was pared by 5 bases and J by 5 bases, with 14 bases between. Germline values: CDR1 SGHRS, CDR2 YFSETQ. CDR3 size: 14 residues. In DNA form, the CDR3 reads TGCGCCAGCAGTAGGGTCACTCCCGACAATGAGCAGTTCTTC. It codes for CASSRVTPDNEQFF.

This clonotype occurred many times. The gene calls are TRBV5-1 and TRBJ2-5; TRBD1 matches 8 bases. Germline V gene data show CDR1 as SGHRS and CDR2 as YFSETQ. This CDR3 has 14 residues. The V segment lost 2 bases and the J segment 2 bases; nucleotides outside the gene matches: 2. In nucleotides, the CDR3 is TGCGCCAGCAGCTTATACAGGGGGCAAGAGACCCAGTACTTC. It specifies CASSLYRGQETQYF.

The chain recombines TRBV4-3 with TRBJ1-4; possible D gene TRBD1, 6 bases. This CDR3 spans 15 amino acids. Germline CDR1 LGHNA, CDR2 YSLEER. Trimming pared 1 base from V and 5 bases from J, leaving 11 bases between. The CDR3 DNA reads as TGCGCCAGCAGCCAAGGGGGGGCTCCAAATGAAAAACTGTTTTTT. Translation: CASSQGGAPNEKLFF.

The J gene is TRBJ2-2, the V gene TRBV7-3; weak D call: TRBD2 (6 bases). The V and J ends lost 2 bases and 3 bases respectively, with 10 bases between them. Germline V CDR1 and CDR2: SGHTA, FQGTGA. The CDR3 spans 15 residues. The CDR3 here is CASSLERAYTGELFF. CDR3 nucleotide sequence: TGTGCCAGCAGCTTAGAGCGGGCCTACACCGGGGAGCTGTTTTTT.

This clonotype was detected a few times. V gene TRBV6-1 combines with J gene TRBJ2-1; 9 bases line up with TRBD2. The germline CDR1 and CDR2 sequences are MNHNS and SASEGT. V lost 7 bases, J lost 15 bases, and 22 bases stayed unmatched. CDR3 length: 16 residues. CDR3 protein: CASTTVVAGAQSGLFF. In DNA, the CDR3 is TGTGCCAGCACCACTGTGGTAGCGGGAGCCCAAAGTGGGCTGTTCTTC.

This clonotype came up a few times. CDR3 protein: CSALKTGSTDTQYF. DNA of the CDR3: TGCAGTGCCCTGAAGACGGGGAGCACAGATACGCAGTATTTT. The genes are TRBV20-1 and TRBJ2-3; possibly TRBD2 for D (5 bases). CDR3 length equals 14 residues. Trimming took off 6 bases at V and 0 bases at J, with 13 bases between the two ends. The V gene's germline CDR1 is DFQATT and CDR2 SNEGSKA (reference sequence).

This clonotype was recorded a few times. CDR3 DNA sequence: TGTGCCAGCAGCCCCCCCGGTACCGGCGGGAGAACCTACGAGCAGTACTTC. It is translated as CASSPPGTGGRTYEQYF. The chain is built from TRBV9 and TRBJ2-7; 7 positions match TRBD2. The CDR3 has 17 amino acids. The V gene end was trimmed by 4 bases and the J gene end by 2 bases; junction bases not matched to a gene: 15. From germline, CDR1 is SGDLS and CDR2 YYNGEE.

In its sample, this clonotype was seen a few times. This chain connects TRBV6-1 to TRBJ1-2; D uncertain. Germline CDR1 reads MNHNS; CDR2 reads SASEGT. Trimming stripped 4 bases from V and 5 bases from J, with 5 bases between. This CDR3 contains 11 residues. The CDR3 DNA reads TGTGCCAGCAGTGCGGCGTATGGCTACACCTTC. Protein sequence: CASSAAYGYTF.

This clonotype was counted at least ten times. The chain couples TRBV6-1 to TRBJ2-1, with 13 bases lining up with TRBD2. CDR3 length: 15 amino acids. Germline V lookup: CDR1 MNHNS, CDR2 SASEGT. Trimming took 6 bases from V and 7 from J; bases not matched to a gene: 6. The CDR3: CASRRLAGGGNEQFF. CDR3 sequence (DNA): TGTGCCAGCAGACGACTAGCGGGGGGCGGGAATGAGCAGTTCTTC.

By frequency in the sample, this clonotype is large (0.1 to 1%). The chain couples TRBV6-1 to TRBJ2-4; 7 bases line up with TRBD2. The CDR3 has 12 amino acids. V lost 4 bases, J lost 8 bases, and 2 bases stayed unmatched. Germline lookup yields CDR1 MNHNS and CDR2 SASEGT. Here the CDR3 DNA reads TGTGCCAGCAGTGGACGGGGGGACATTCAGTACTTC. It translates to CASSGRGDIQYF.

This clonotype was seen at least ten times. The chain has TRBV7-9 and TRBJ2-7, with D possibly matching TRBD1 (6 bases). Germline CDR1 SEHNR, CDR2 FQNEAQ (reference sequence). V shed 5 bases and J shed 6 bases, with 11 bases lying between them. CDR3 length: 12 residues. CDR3 coding DNA: TGTGCCAGCAGCCGGGACAACGGCGAGCAGTACTTC. Its protein product is CASSRDNGEQYF. The entire variable domain, with the rest obtained from reference TRBV7-9 and TRBJ2-7, is as follows: DTGVSQNPRHKITKRGQNVTFRCDPISEHNRLYWYRQTLGQGPEFLTYFQNEAQLEKSRLLSDRFSAERPKGSFSTLEIQRTEQGDSAMYLCASSRDNGEQYFGPGTRLTVT.

The V and J genes are TRBV4-1 and TRBJ1-4; a possible D gene is TRBD1 (6 bases). The V and J ends lost 3 bases and 8 bases respectively, with 13 bases between them. Germline CDR1 and CDR2: MGHRA and YSYEKL. CDR3 size: 14 residues. The CDR3 region has the DNA TGCGCCAGCAGCCAGGGGGGCCTCCAGGAAAAACTGTTTTTT. Its translation: CASSQGGLQEKLFF.

This clonotype was counted at least ten times. The gene calls are TRBV20-1 and TRBJ2-1; the D gene is possibly TRBD1 (8 bases). Trimming pared 0 bases from V and 3 bases from J, leaving 18 bases between. CDR1 is DFQATT, CDR2 SNEGSKA, per germline (reference sequence). This CDR3 contains 17 residues. CDR3 coding DNA: TGCAGTGCTAGAGACCCCCAGGGGGCGGGAGTCTACAATGAGCAGTTCTTC. It translates to CSARDPQGAGVYNEQFF.